This T cell receptor (beta chain) was found in a study of cytomegalovirus exposure and HLA in healthy donors. The ends lost 4 bases at V and 3 bases at J; junction bases unmatched: 8. The CDR3 runs to 16 residues. CDR1 SGHDT and CDR2 YYEEEE come from the germline V gene. 13 Jbeta primers and 60 Vbeta primers were used for the PCR. Clones were read by immunoSEQ multiplex PCR, and TCRdb kept only the in-frame ones, dropping some. In total, the table holds more than 45,000 clones. Comment on this clone: Its antigen is not identified.

Study findings and constraints: According to reports, the classifier identified cytomegalovirus status with high specificity and sensitivity. Presence/absence analyses rested on an assumption that sequencing depth was roughly uniform across donors.

Material: PBMCs. V usage is TRBV5-6 and J usage is TRBJ2-3, with 10 bases matching TRBD1. This receptor was identified in a woman aged 55-69 years in good health and CMV-seropositive. The CDR3 DNA reads TGTGCCAGCAGCGCTCCCCTGGACAGGGGGACAGATACGCAGTATTTT. It yields the protein CASSAPLDRGTDTQYF.